These T cell receptor beta chains were read from a single sample in a study of T cells in Graves' hyperthyroidism and ophthalmopathy. Each CDR3 protein gets one entry after TCRdb re-called the multiplex PCR reads with MiXCR. Of a few hundred thousand distinct CDR3 sequences in the sample, about 15% are singletons; the top ten hold approximately 29%. The material sequenced was blood. Receptors were obtained from a woman aged 30 to 39 with Graves' hyperthyroidism. CDR3s include the opening cysteine and the closing phenylalanine or tryptophan. The order of the fields is J gene, D gene, V gene, clone size, CDR3 DNA, CDR3 protein. D genes are given only for firm matches. Clone size is shown for a subset of rows, as once, few, many or a class of expanded clone.

j_gene: TRBJ1-5
d_gene: TRBD1
v_gene: TRBV2
abundance: many
CDR3nt: TGTGCCAGCAGTGACCGGGACAGGGGAGGTCGTAATCAGCCCCAGCATTTT
CDR3aa: CASSDRDRGGRNQPQHF

j_gene: TRBJ1-1
d_gene: -
v_gene: TRBV28
abundance: -
CDR3nt: TGTGCCAGCGACGACCTGAACACTGAAGCTTTCTTT
CDR3aa: CASDDLNTEAFF

j_gene: TRBJ1-5
d_gene: -
v_gene: TRBV18
abundance: many
CDR3nt: TGTGCCAGCTCACCGGGAGATACTCAGCCCCAGCATTTT
CDR3aa: CASSPGDTQPQHF

j_gene: TRBJ2-3
d_gene: -
v_gene: TRBV25-1
abundance: -
CDR3nt: TGTGCCAGCAGTGAAGGGGGCCAGGGGCTCACAGATACGCAGTATTTT
CDR3aa: CASSEGGQGLTDTQYF

j_gene: TRBJ1-2
d_gene: -
v_gene: TRBV27
abundance: -
CDR3nt: TGTGCCAGCAGTTTTCTACCTCCGGGGGCCAATAACTATGGCTACACCTTC
CDR3aa: CASSFLPPGANNYGYTF

j_gene: TRBJ2-5
d_gene: TRBD2
v_gene: TRBV28
abundance: many
CDR3nt: TGTGCCAGCCGCCTGGTGGCTAGCGGGAGGGGAGAGACCCAGTACTTC
CDR3aa: CASRLVASGRGETQYF

j_gene: TRBJ2-7
d_gene: TRBD2
v_gene: TRBV30
abundance: many
CDR3nt: TGTGCCTCCCAAGGGGAGGGGAATTTATACGAGCAGTACTTC
CDR3aa: CASQGEGNLYEQYF

j_gene: TRBJ2-3
d_gene: TRBD1
v_gene: TRBV7-9
abundance: many
CDR3nt: TGTGCCAGCAGCCAAACAGGGGGAAGCACAGATACGCAGTATTTT
CDR3aa: CASSQTGGSTDTQYF

j_gene: TRBJ2-1
d_gene: TRBD1
v_gene: TRBV20-1
abundance: many
CDR3nt: TGCAGTGCCAGGGACAGATTAGAGCAGTTCTTC
CDR3aa: CSARDRLEQFF

j_gene: TRBJ1-3
d_gene: -
v_gene: TRBV3-1
abundance: many
CDR3nt: TGTGCCAGCAGCCAAGAACGGCCCACCAGTTCTGGAAACACCATATATTTT
CDR3aa: CASSQERPTSSGNTIYF

j_gene: TRBJ2-7
d_gene: TRBD2
v_gene: TRBV10-3
abundance: many
CDR3nt: TGTGCCATCAGTGACCCAACCGCCGGGACTAGCGGGTCGGGGAGCTCCTACGAGCAGTACTTC
CDR3aa: CAISDPTAGTSGSGSSYEQYF

j_gene: TRBJ2-5
d_gene: TRBD2
v_gene: TRBV3-1
abundance: many
CDR3nt: TGTGCCAGCAGCCAAGATCATAGCGGGAGCTGGCGGGAGACCCAGTACTTC
CDR3aa: CASSQDHSGSWRETQYF

j_gene: TRBJ2-7
d_gene: -
v_gene: TRBV20-1
abundance: few
CDR3nt: TGCAGTGCTAGAGCGGGCATCCCCCGGGAGCAGTACTTC
CDR3aa: CSARAGIPREQYF

j_gene: TRBJ2-5
d_gene: TRBD2
v_gene: TRBV7-9
abundance: -
CDR3nt: TGTGCCAGCAGTTGGAGACTAGCGGGGACCCAAGAGACCCAGTACTTC
CDR3aa: CASSWRLAGTQETQYF

j_gene: TRBJ2-1
d_gene: -
v_gene: TRBV24-1
abundance: many
CDR3nt: TGTGCCACCAGTGACCGGACAACAAGCTCACTCTACAATGAGCAGTTCTTC
CDR3aa: CATSDRTTSSLYNEQFF

j_gene: TRBJ1-1
d_gene: -
v_gene: TRBV7-3
abundance: many
CDR3nt: TGTGCCAGTAAACAGCCGACACAAAATTCGGCTTTCTTT
CDR3aa: CASKQPTQNSAFF

j_gene: TRBJ2-2
d_gene: -
v_gene: TRBV11-3
abundance: -
CDR3nt: TGTGCCAGCAGCCATGGTGGGGGGCTGTTTTTT
CDR3aa: CASSHGGGLFF

j_gene: TRBJ2-7
d_gene: -
v_gene: TRBV18
abundance: many
CDR3nt: TGTGCCAGCTCACCGTCGGGAGCGGCACCCTACGAGCAGTACTTC
CDR3aa: CASSPSGAAPYEQYF

j_gene: TRBJ2-1
d_gene: TRBD2
v_gene: TRBV4-1
abundance: few
CDR3nt: TGCGCCAGCAGCCTTGGGACTAGCGGGAGGGCTGAGAATGAGCAGTTCTTC
CDR3aa: CASSLGTSGRAENEQFF

j_gene: TRBJ2-1
d_gene: TRBD2
v_gene: TRBV5-1
abundance: few
CDR3nt: TGCGCCAGCAGCGCCCCTAGCGGGAACTCCTACAATGAGCAGTTCTTC
CDR3aa: CASSAPSGNSYNEQFF

j_gene: TRBJ2-5
d_gene: -
v_gene: TRBV6-1
abundance: few
CDR3nt: TGTGCCAGCAGGCGATCGGACTCGAGGGAGACCCAGTACTTC
CDR3aa: CASRRSDSRETQYF

j_gene: TRBJ1-6
d_gene: -
v_gene: TRBV28
abundance: many
CDR3nt: TGTGCCAGCAGTTTGCAGGGTTGGGGTTCACCCCTCCACTTT
CDR3aa: CASSLQGWGSPLHF

j_gene: TRBJ2-3
d_gene: -
v_gene: TRBV7-9
abundance: few
CDR3nt: TGTGCCAGCAGCTTAACTCACACAGATACGCAGTATTTT
CDR3aa: CASSLTHTDTQYF

j_gene: TRBJ2-7
d_gene: -
v_gene: TRBV18
abundance: many
CDR3nt: TGTGCCAGCTCACGTGAGGGACTCCCCTACGAGCAGTACTTC
CDR3aa: CASSREGLPYEQYF

j_gene: TRBJ2-2
d_gene: -
v_gene: TRBV3-1
abundance: many
CDR3nt: TGTGCCAGCAGCCGAAACACCGGGGAGCTGTTTTTT
CDR3aa: CASSRNTGELFF

j_gene: TRBJ1-5
d_gene: -
v_gene: TRBV20-1
abundance: many
CDR3nt: TGCAGTGCTGACCCCTTGAGGATTAGTGATCAGCCCCAGCATTTT
CDR3aa: CSADPLRISDQPQHF

j_gene: TRBJ1-6
d_gene: -
v_gene: TRBV28
abundance: -
CDR3nt: TGTGCCAGCAGTTTATCGGAGGGTTTGGGGGCCCTCCACTTT
CDR3aa: CASSLSEGLGALHF

j_gene: TRBJ2-1
d_gene: TRBD1
v_gene: TRBV9
abundance: few
CDR3nt: TGTGCCAGCAGCGTAGGGACAGGATCCTACAATGAGCAGTTCTTC
CDR3aa: CASSVGTGSYNEQFF

j_gene: TRBJ1-5
d_gene: -
v_gene: TRBV27
abundance: many
CDR3nt: TGTGCCAGCAGTCCCTTTGAAAGCGGCAATCAGCCCCAGCATTTT
CDR3aa: CASSPFESGNQPQHF

j_gene: TRBJ2-5
d_gene: TRBD2
v_gene: TRBV15
abundance: many
CDR3nt: TGTGCCACCAGCAGAGGCCCAGCTAGCGGGATGGGGGAGACCCAGTACTTC
CDR3aa: CATSRGPASGMGETQYF

j_gene: TRBJ1-2
d_gene: -
v_gene: TRBV6-5
abundance: few
CDR3nt: TGTGCCAGCAGTTACTCTGGACTTTCTAACTATGGCTACACCTTC
CDR3aa: CASSYSGLSNYGYTF

j_gene: TRBJ2-1
d_gene: -
v_gene: TRBV5-1
abundance: -
CDR3nt: TGCGCCAGCAGCTTGGATCGAAACATAAAAGCGGCTGCCTACAATGAGCAGTTCTTC
CDR3aa: CASSLDRNIKAAAYNEQFF

j_gene: TRBJ2-1
d_gene: -
v_gene: TRBV13
abundance: many
CDR3nt: TGTGCCAGCAGCTTAGGTGGGGGGGCGGAAGTCTCCTACAATGAGCAGTTCTTC
CDR3aa: CASSLGGGAEVSYNEQFF

j_gene: TRBJ1-3
d_gene: -
v_gene: TRBV12-5
abundance: few
CDR3nt: TGTGCTAGTGGTTTGTCCGGGGGCGAACACACCATATATTTT
CDR3aa: CASGLSGGEHTIYF

j_gene: TRBJ2-1
d_gene: -
v_gene: TRBV28
abundance: many
CDR3nt: TGTGCCAACGTGGGAATTACTGAGCAGTTCTTC
CDR3aa: CANVGITEQFF

j_gene: TRBJ1-2
d_gene: -
v_gene: TRBV6-6
abundance: many
CDR3nt: TGTGCCAGCAGTTACTCGTCAGACCCACTCTATGGCTACACCTTC
CDR3aa: CASSYSSDPLYGYTF

j_gene: TRBJ1-5
d_gene: -
v_gene: TRBV2
abundance: many
CDR3nt: TGTGCCAGCAGTTTCGGGGGACCAAATCAGCCCCAGCATTTT
CDR3aa: CASSFGGPNQPQHF

j_gene: TRBJ2-5
d_gene: TRBD2
v_gene: TRBV28
abundance: many
CDR3nt: TGTGCCAGCAGTCCCCGACTAGCGGGAGGGCCAGAGACCCAGTACTTC
CDR3aa: CASSPRLAGGPETQYF

j_gene: TRBJ2-3
d_gene: -
v_gene: TRBV15
abundance: few
CDR3nt: TGTGCCACCAGGTCGGCGGCCGGCACAGATACGCAGTATTTT
CDR3aa: CATRSAAGTDTQYF

j_gene: TRBJ1-2
d_gene: -
v_gene: TRBV30
abundance: many
CDR3nt: TGTGCCTGGTCGCGGGATGGAGCTAACTATGGCTACACCTTC
CDR3aa: CAWSRDGANYGYTF

j_gene: TRBJ2-5
d_gene: -
v_gene: TRBV28
abundance: many
CDR3nt: TGTGCCAGCAGTTTATGGGGGGCGAAGACCCAGTACTTC
CDR3aa: CASSLWGAKTQYF

j_gene: TRBJ2-1
d_gene: TRBD2
v_gene: TRBV6-1
abundance: many
CDR3nt: TGTGCCAGCCCCGGGATAGCGGGGATCCCTAGCTCCTACAATGAGCAGTTCTTC
CDR3aa: CASPGIAGIPSSYNEQFF

j_gene: TRBJ2-5
d_gene: -
v_gene: TRBV24-1
abundance: few
CDR3nt: TGTGCCACCAGTGATCAGGGGCCCCAAGAGACCCAGTACTTC
CDR3aa: CATSDQGPQETQYF

j_gene: TRBJ2-7
d_gene: TRBD2
v_gene: TRBV5-5
abundance: many
CDR3nt: TGTGCCAGCAGCGGGGGGGTGTCCTACGAGCAGTACTTC
CDR3aa: CASSGGVSYEQYF

j_gene: TRBJ2-5
d_gene: -
v_gene: TRBV6-2/TRBV6-3
abundance: few
CDR3nt: TGTGCCAGCAGTTACCCCTTTCTGGAGACCCAGTACTTC
CDR3aa: CASSYPFLETQYF

j_gene: TRBJ2-5
d_gene: -
v_gene: TRBV18
abundance: many
CDR3nt: TGTGCCAGCTCACCACCGGGGATCCAAGAGACCCAGTACTTC
CDR3aa: CASSPPGIQETQYF